The present entry profiles one T cell receptor beta chain with its context. This sample was included in a study of identical twins. TCRdb re-called the 5' RACE reads through MiXCR, storing one row per CDR3 protein. The table has about 550,000 distinct CDR3 sequences, about a fifth seen once. The length of the CDR3 is 14 residues. V lost 5 bases, J lost 0 bases, and 4 bases stayed unmatched. Germline CDR1 and CDR2: SEHNR and FQNEAQ (reference sequence). The sample was also linked to a second study, of yellow fever vaccine responses in identical twins.

The receptor was derived from a woman under 30 in good health. The chain has TRBV7-9 and TRBJ2-7; 7 positions match TRBD1. Sequencing input: CD4+ T cells sorted from blood. In DNA, the CDR3 is TGTGCCAGCAGCGGACAGGCCCTCTCCTACGAGCAGTACTTC. The encoded protein is CASSGQALSYEQYF.